The entry below describes one T cell receptor beta chain. It is unclear where the CDR3 begins or ends on the DNA, so no DNA is shown, and the CDR3 is as TCRdb lists it. This specimen belongs to a study of blood T cell repertoires in COVID-19. The CDR3 is 15 residues long, counting both termini. CDR1 LGHNA and CDR2 YSLEER come from the germline V gene. Profiling relied on immunoSEQ multiplex PCR, and the TCRdb table lists in-frame clones only, not all of them. The repertoire holds roughly 210,000 clones, with around four fifths as singletons. The sequencing sample was made of peripheral blood. The receptor was derived from a woman older than 75 with COVID-19, enrolled during active disease. The chain has TRBV4-3 and TRBJ1-2; TRBD1, the table's D call, lacks a check against the DNA. CDR3 amino acids: CASSQDFGTGSKNTF.